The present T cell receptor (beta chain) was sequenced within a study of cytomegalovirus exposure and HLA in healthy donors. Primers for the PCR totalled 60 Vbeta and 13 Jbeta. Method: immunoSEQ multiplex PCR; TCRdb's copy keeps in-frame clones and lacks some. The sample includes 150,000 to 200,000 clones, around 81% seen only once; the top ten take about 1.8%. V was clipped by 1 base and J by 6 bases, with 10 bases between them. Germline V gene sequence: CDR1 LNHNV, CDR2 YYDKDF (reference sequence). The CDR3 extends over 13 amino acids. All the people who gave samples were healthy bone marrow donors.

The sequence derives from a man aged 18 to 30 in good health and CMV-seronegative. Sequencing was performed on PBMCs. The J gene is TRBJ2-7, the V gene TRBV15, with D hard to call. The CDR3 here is CATSRGEVSEQYF. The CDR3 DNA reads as TGTGCCACCAGCAGAGGCGAGGTATCCGAGCAGTACTTC.